This passage covers 28 T cell receptor beta chains from one sample sequenced in a study of blood T cell repertoires in COVID-19. Repertoires were generated with immunoSEQ multiplex PCR, while TCRdb's copy carries only in-frame clones and drops some. This table has a few hundred thousand clones, roughly 80% appearing once. The sample was peripheral blood. The receptors stem from a man older than 75 with acute or convalescent COVID-19.

Comments on this clone: Germline and junction disagree at one end, which may indicate a read error. The V gene is TRBV15, the J gene TRBJ2-7, with D maybe TRBD1 (5 bases). The CDR3 extends over 14 amino acids. Germline CDR1 LNHNV, CDR2 YYDKDF (reference sequence). CDR3 amino acids: CATSRDQGSYEQYF. The CDR3, as DNA: TGTGCTACCAGCAGAGATCAGGGTTCCTACGAGCAGTACTTC.

The CDR3 DNA sequence: TGTGCCAGCAGCGGGGACAGCTACACTGAAGCTTTCTTT. Its protein product is CASSGDSYTEAFF. The chain combines TRBV7-9 with TRBJ1-1, with 7 positions matching TRBD1. This CDR3 has 13 amino acids. Looked up from germline, CDR1 is SEHNR and CDR2 is FQNEAQ (reference sequence). V lost 5 bases to trimming and J lost 3 bases; unmatched junction nucleotides: 3.

The J gene is TRBJ1-6, the V gene TRBV7-9; possibly TRBD1 for D (5 bases). This CDR3 is 17 amino acids long. V lost 5 bases, J lost 3 bases, and 17 bases lay in between. Per the germline V gene, CDR1 is SEHNR and CDR2 is FQNEAQ (reference sequence). For the CDR3, the DNA is TGTGCCAGCAGCCCTAGCGGATTGGGGCTCTATAATTCACCCCTCCACTTT. Translated: CASSPSGLGLYNSPLHF.

The chain employs TRBV30 and TRBJ2-6; 9 positions agree with TRBD1. Per the germline V gene, CDR1 is GTSNPN and CDR2 is SVGIG (reference sequence). This CDR3 is built from 17 residues. V lost 3 bases to trimming and J lost 0 bases; unmatched junction nucleotides: 6. The CDR3 sequence is CAWSADRGGSGANVLTF. The CDR3 DNA reads as TGTGCCTGGAGCGCCGACAGGGGGGGCTCTGGGGCCAACGTCCTGACTTTC.

V is TRBV5-1 and J is TRBJ1-6; 12 bases fit TRBD1. Germline assignment: CDR1 SGHRS and CDR2 YFSETQ. This CDR3 comprises 19 residues. Unmatched junction bases numbered 6, after V lost 2 bases and J lost 0 bases. Here the CDR3 reads CASSLLGQGARSYNSPLHF. The CDR3 nucleotides read TGCGCCAGCAGCTTATTGGGACAGGGGGCCCGCTCCTATAATTCACCCCTCCACTTT.

The CDR3 nucleotides read TGTGCCAGCAGCTCACAGGGAACTGGGGCCAACGTCCTGACTTTC. Translation: CASSSQGTGANVLTF. The rearrangement links TRBV3-1 (or the pseudogene TRBV3-2) to TRBJ2-6, with D possibly matching TRBD1 (6 bases). Trimming took off 5 bases at V and 2 bases at J, with 10 bases between the two ends. Germline V gene sequence: CDR1 LGHDT, CDR2 YNNKEL (reference sequence). The CDR3 sequence is 15 residues long.

The chain is built from TRBV25-1 and TRBJ2-1; possible D gene TRBD1, 7 bases. Germline V gene sequence: CDR1 MGHDK, CDR2 SYGVNS. The CDR3 totals 13 residues. The germline V and J ends were trimmed by 5 bases and 9 bases, with 14 bases remaining between them. The CDR3, as DNA: TGTGCCAGCAGTCCCTCAGGGGGGACTGAGCAGTTCTTC. It encodes CASSPSGGTEQFF. The variable domain in full, completed from reference TRBV25-1 and TRBJ2-1, reads EADIYQTPRYLVIGTGKKITLECSQTMGHDKMYWYQQDPGMELHLIHYSYGVNSTEKGDLSSESTVSRIRTEHFPLTLESARPSHTSQYLCASSPSGGTEQFFGPGTRLTVL.

The CDR3 DNA follows: TGTGCTAGTGGTTTGGTACAGGGACTAGCGGGGGGTTATAAAGTTTACGAGCAGTACTTC. Its protein is CASGLVQGLAGGYKVYEQYF. The rearrangement uses TRBV12-5 and TRBJ2-7, with TRBD2 identical over 15 bases. The V gene's germline CDR1 is LGHNT and CDR2 FRNRAP. The CDR3 is 20 residues long. V lost 0 bases to trimming and J lost 4 bases; unmatched junction nucleotides: 13.

V gene TRBV6-5 combines with J gene TRBJ2-7; tentative D call: TRBD2 (5 bases). Germline assignment: CDR1 MNHEY and CDR2 SVGAGI. CDR3 size: 13 residues. V shed 10 bases and J shed 5 bases, with 18 bases lying between them. The CDR3 region is CATWRGMANEQYF. CDR3 sequence (DNA): TGTGCCACATGGCGAGGGATGGCCAACGAGCAGTACTTC.

This chain uses TRBV5-4 with TRBJ2-2, with 7 bases identical to TRBD2. The J segment lost 6 bases and the V segment lost 0 bases, leaving 5 bases of the junction unmatched. CDR3 length equals 15 residues. Per the germline V gene, CDR1 is SGHNT and CDR2 is YYREEE (reference sequence). This CDR3 is CASSLGRGVPGELFF. In DNA form, the CDR3 reads TGTGCCAGCAGCTTGGGCCGGGGGGTACCCGGGGAGCTGTTTTTT.

This clone was seen only once. The rearrangement joins TRBV28 to TRBJ1-2; D is perhaps TRBD1 (5 bases). CDR3 size: 12 residues. V dropped 9 bases and J dropped 5 bases, with 13 bases sitting between them. CDR1 and CDR2 (germline): MDHEN, SYDVKM. The CDR3 loop reads CASEAGLYGYTF. The CDR3 coding sequence is TGTGCCAGTGAGGCAGGGCTGTATGGCTACACCTTC.

The chain is built from TRBV5-1 and TRBJ1-4, with D maybe TRBD1 (6 bases). V shed 4 bases and J shed 5 bases, with 15 bases lying between them. Looked up from germline, CDR1 is SGHRS and CDR2 is YFSETQ. The length of the CDR3 is 15 residues. For the CDR3, the DNA is TGCGCCAGCAGCGGAACAGGGAAGGGAAATGAAAAACTGTTTTTT. Amino acids: CASSGTGKGNEKLFF.

This sequence joins TRBV6-1 and TRBJ1-4; TRBD1 is a possible D gene (5 bases). This CDR3 has 16 amino acids. Per the germline V gene, CDR1 is MNHNS and CDR2 is SASEGT. Between the trimmed V and J ends, which lost 2 bases and 6 bases, there was a span of 16 bases. CDR3 residues: CASSELGAGAYEKLFF. CDR3 DNA sequence: TGTGCCAGCAGTGAACTAGGGGCAGGAGCCTATGAAAAACTGTTTTTT.

A few counts support this clone. The V gene is TRBV5-1, the J gene TRBJ1-4; D unresolved. Germline loops: CDR1 SGHRS, CDR2 YFSETQ. V was trimmed by 2 bases and J by 4 bases, leaving 15 bases between them. The CDR3 is made up of 16 amino acids. The CDR3, as DNA: TGCGCCAGCAGCTTCGGAGGGCTTGGGCTTAATGAAAAACTGTTTTTT. Translated, it gives CASSFGGLGLNEKLFF. Full variable domain (missing parts from reference TRBV5-1 and TRBJ1-4): KAGVTQTPRYLIKTRGQQVTLSCSPISGHRSVSWYQQTPGQGLQFLFEYFSETQRNKGNFPGRFSGRQFSNSRSEMNVSTLELGDSALYLCASSFGGLGLNEKLFFGSGTQLSVL.

The chain recombines TRBV5-6 with TRBJ1-5; D gene uncertain. V lost 0 bases, J lost 6 bases, and 7 bases lay in between. The CDR3 totals 13 residues. CDR1 is SGHDT and CDR2 is YYEEEE in the germline V gene. The CDR3 region is CASSLAGSQPQHF. CDR3 nucleotides: TGTGCCAGCAGCTTGGCAGGCAGTCAGCCCCAGCATTTT.

The genes are TRBV7-8 and TRBJ2-1, with TRBD2 matching over 14 bases. CDR1 and CDR2 from the germline V gene are SGHVS and FQNEAQ. The CDR3 is 20 residues long. Germline trimming cut 3 bases from V and 10 bases from J; bases unmatched to any gene: 20. This chain's CDR3 is CASSLYAITAGLAGVGEQFF. CDR3 sequence (DNA): TGTGCCAGCAGCTTGTATGCGATCACCGCGGGACTAGCGGGAGTAGGGGAGCAGTTCTTC.

This clone was observed a handful of times. The chain is built from TRBV3-1 (or the pseudogene TRBV3-2) and TRBJ1-4; D not resolved. Trimming cost V 4 bases and J 4 bases, with 10 bases left between them. The CDR3 contains 14 residues. Looked up from germline, CDR1 is LGHDT and CDR2 is YNNKEL (reference sequence). The CDR3 region has the DNA TGTGCCAGCAGCCGGGCAGGAGGTAATGAAAAACTGTTTTTT. Encoded protein: CASSRAGGNEKLFF.

J is TRBJ2-7 and V is TRBV21-1; TRBD2, the table's D call, lacks a check against the DNA. TRBV21-1 has pseudogene status. This CDR3 is 20 amino acids long. CDR3 sequence reads: CASSRKKGTSGRSFSCEQYF. The CDR3 nucleotides are TGTGCCAGCAGCAGAAAGAAAGGGACTAGCGGTCGATCTTTCTCCTGCGAGCAGTACTTC.

The chain combines TRBV5-6 with TRBJ2-7; 9 bases agree with TRBD1. Germline V gene sequence: CDR1 SGHDT, CDR2 YYEEEE. The CDR3 has 13 amino acids. Trimming removed 1 base from V and 5 bases from J; junction bases left unmatched: 1. The CDR3 region is CASSLWDRDEQYF. CDR3 in DNA: TGTGCCAGCAGCTTGTGGGACAGGGACGAGCAGTACTTC.

This clone has more than one count but fewer than ten. The chain has TRBV6-5 and TRBJ2-3; 9 bases are a match to TRBD2. CDR3 length equals 16 residues. V lost 2 bases and J lost 5; bases outside the gene matches: 8. Germline V CDR1 and CDR2: MNHEY, SVGAGI. CDR3 amino acids: CASSYGAGGPVDTQYF. CDR3 sequence (DNA): TGTGCCAGCAGTTACGGGGCGGGGGGGCCCGTAGATACGCAGTATTTT.

The gene calls are TRBV5-1 and TRBJ2-7; TRBD1 agrees at 7 bases. Germline lookup yields CDR1 SGHRS and CDR2 YFSETQ. V lost 0 bases to trimming and J lost 6 bases; unmatched junction nucleotides: 3. This CDR3 contains 13 residues. The CDR3 DNA sequence: TGCGCCAGCAGCTTGGAGGGGGCCCTCGAGCAGTACTTC. It encodes CASSLEGALEQYF.

This rearrangement joins TRBV5-1 to TRBJ1-2, with no clear D. From germline, CDR1 is SGHRS and CDR2 YFSETQ. The CDR3 is made up of 13 amino acids. With 0 bases removed from V and 3 bases from J, the gap between germline ends came to 6 bases. DNA of the CDR3: TGCGCCAGCAGCTTGGACGGTGACTATGGCTACACCTTC. It codes for CASSLDGDYGYTF.

The rearrangement links TRBV24-1 to TRBJ1-2; D ambiguous. Germline CDR1 is KGHDR and CDR2 is SFDVKD. V dropped 0 bases and J dropped 6 bases, with 4 bases sitting between them. This CDR3 contains 12 residues. The CDR3 spells CATSDLTDGYTF. The DNA for the CDR3 is TGTGCCACCAGTGATTTGACAGATGGCTACACCTTC.

The chain employs TRBV30 and TRBJ1-4; D not resolved. From germline, CDR1 is GTSNPN and CDR2 SVGIG (reference sequence). This CDR3 has 14 amino acids. Between the trimmed V and J ends, which lost 3 bases and 7 bases, there was a span of 15 bases. The CDR3 nucleotides read TGTGCCTGGAGCGGAGGGCAGCTGGGTGAAAAACTGTTTTTT. This encodes CAWSGGQLGEKLFF.

This clone came up once. The genes are TRBV30 and TRBJ1-4; 7 bases are a match to TRBD1. This CDR3 region has 13 residues. Trimming at V came to 6 bases and at J to 7 bases, leaving 8 bases not matched to a gene. The germline gives CDR1 GTSNPN, CDR2 SVGIG (reference sequence). CDR3 bases: TGTGCCTGCCAACAGGGGTTTGGTGAAAAACTGTTTTTT. Translation: CACQQGFGEKLFF. Looking up the rest from reference TRBV30 and TRBJ1-4 gives the full variable domain: SQTIHQWPATLVQPVGSPLSLECTVEGTSNPNLYWYRQAAGRGLQLLFYSVGIGQISSEVPQNLSASRPQDRQFILSSKKLLLSDSGFYLCACQQGFGEKLFFGSGTQLSVL.

The gene calls are TRBV5-6 and TRBJ1-4, with 10 bases identical to TRBD1. With 3 bases clipped from V and 8 bases from J, the junction kept 13 bases outside the gene matches. Germline values: CDR1 SGHDT, CDR2 YYEEEE. This CDR3 is 17 amino acids long. The CDR3 bases are TGTGCCAGCAGCTATCGGACAGGGGGGCTTGTCTTGGAAAAACTGTTTTTT. Amino acid sequence: CASSYRTGGLVLEKLFF.

The V call is TRBV2, the J call TRBJ2-1; the match to TRBD1 covers 10 bases. The J segment lost 9 bases and the V segment lost 1 base, leaving 3 bases of the junction unmatched. This CDR3 contains 14 residues. CDR1 is SNHLY, CDR2 FYNNEI, per germline. CDR3 in amino acids: CASSEGTGGGEQFF. In nucleotides, the CDR3 is TGTGCCAGCAGTGAAGGGACAGGGGGTGGTGAGCAGTTCTTC.

The chain recombines TRBV2 with TRBJ2-5; a weak D match, TRBD1 (6 bases). The CDR3 has 16 residues. Trimming took off 1 base at V and 3 bases at J, with 15 bases between the two ends. Germline lookup yields CDR1 SNHLY and CDR2 FYNNEI. CDR3 sequence reads: CASSEEGGSGKETQYF. CDR3 coding DNA: TGTGCCAGCAGTGAAGAAGGGGGATCGGGGAAAGAGACCCAGTACTTC.